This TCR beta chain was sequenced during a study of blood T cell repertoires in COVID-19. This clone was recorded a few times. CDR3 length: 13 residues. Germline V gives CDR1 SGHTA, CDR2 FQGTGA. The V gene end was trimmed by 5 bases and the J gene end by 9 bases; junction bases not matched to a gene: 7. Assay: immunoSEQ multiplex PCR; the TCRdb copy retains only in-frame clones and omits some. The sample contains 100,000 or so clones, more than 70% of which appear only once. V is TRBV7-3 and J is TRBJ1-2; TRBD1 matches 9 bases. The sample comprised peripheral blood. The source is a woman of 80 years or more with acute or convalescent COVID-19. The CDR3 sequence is CASSPSTGGSYTF. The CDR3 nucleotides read TGTGCCAGCAGCCCGTCGACAGGGGGAAGCTACACCTTC.